The 26 T cell receptor beta chains below all came from one sample that was sequenced in a study of T-cell reconstitution after alpha-beta-depleted transplantation in children. Construction of the TCRbeta library involved unique molecular identifiers. TCRdb processed the PCR reads anew with MiXCR; each CDR3 protein has one entry. The sample shows more than 500,000 distinct CDR3 sequences, 9.5% to 12% of them seen only once. The input for sequencing was PBMCs, mostly from graft donor cells, taken 180 days after TCRalphabeta/CD19-depleted stem cell transplant. The receptors here all came from a female patient under 10 years old who had a stem cell transplant for aplastic anemia, so the T cells may come from the graft donor.

The rearrangement links TRBV9 to TRBJ2-7; TRBD1 aligns across 9 bases. Trimming at V came to 3 bases and at J to 7 bases, leaving 5 bases not matched to a gene. There are 13 residues in the CDR3. CDR1 SGDLS and CDR2 YYNGEE come from the germline V gene. Here the CDR3 reads CASSAGQGWEQYF. CDR3 coding DNA: TGTGCCAGCAGCGCCGGACAGGGGTGGGAGCAGTACTTC.

The chain joins TRBV27 to TRBJ2-7; 9 bases line up with TRBD2. The CDR3 has 12 amino acids. V lost 8 bases and J lost 5; bases outside the gene matches: 4. The germline CDR1 and CDR2 sequences are MNHEY and SMNVEV (reference sequence). This chain's CDR3 is CASGAGGDEQYF. The CDR3 coding sequence is TGTGCCAGCGGGGCGGGAGGGGACGAGCAGTACTTC.

As to this clonotype: A read error may account for a junction end that differs from germline. The chain uses TRBV7-8 and TRBJ2-1, with 10 bases aligning to TRBD1. The CDR3 has 16 amino acids. Germline CDR1 reads SGHVS; CDR2 reads FQNEAQ. In DNA, the CDR3 is TGTGCCAGCAGCGTCCTGGGGGACAGGGGATACAATGTGCAGTTCTTC. It specifies CASSVLGDRGYNVQFF.

This clonotype was counted only a few times. The CDR3 is CASSPGTANPGVETQYF. CDR3 DNA: TGTGCCAGCAGTCCCGGGACAGCGAACCCTGGAGTGGAGACCCAGTACTTC. This chain links TRBV27 with TRBJ2-5, with 7 bases identical to TRBD1. The CDR3 has 17 amino acids. Trimming cost V 5 bases and J 5 bases; bases outside gene matches: 17. Germline CDR1 reads MNHEY; CDR2 reads SMNVEV (reference sequence).

The CDR3 loop is CASSLVDRGETQYF. The CDR3 nucleotides read TGTGCCAGCAGCTTAGTGGACAGGGGAGAGACCCAGTACTTC. The V call is TRBV7-2, the J call TRBJ2-5; 9 bases are shared with TRBD1. The CDR3 is 14 residues long. Germline trimming cut 1 base from V and 4 bases from J; bases unmatched to any gene: 1. Germline V gene sequence: CDR1 SGHTA, CDR2 FQGNSA.

The rearrangement joins TRBV6-5 to TRBJ2-1, with a possible D match to TRBD1 (6 bases). This CDR3 is built from 14 residues. Deletions cut 6 bases from V and 2 bases from J, with 11 bases between. CDR1 MNHEY and CDR2 SVGAGI come from the germline V gene. The CDR3: CASSYREPYNEQFF. The CDR3 coding sequence is TGTGCCAGCAGCTACAGGGAGCCCTACAATGAGCAGTTCTTC.

The table lists this clonotype with many counts. The rearrangement joins TRBV5-1 to TRBJ2-1; either TRBD1 or TRBD2 may supply D (6 bases each). Germline V lookup: CDR1 SGHRS, CDR2 YFSETQ. Trimming removed 0 bases at V and 14 bases at J, with 12 bases between. The CDR3 runs 12 residues. The CDR3 DNA reads TGCGCCAGCAGCTTGGTGGGGGGCTTCGAGTTCTTC. It encodes CASSLVGGFEFF. Full variable domain (outside the CDR3, taken from reference TRBV5-1 and TRBJ2-1): KAGVTQTPRYLIKTRGQQVTLSCSPISGHRSVSWYQQTPGQGLQFLFEYFSETQRNKGNFPGRFSGRQFSNSRSEMNVSTLELGDSALYLCASSLVGGFEFFGPGTRLTVL.

This clonotype has only a few counts. The gene calls are TRBV19 and TRBJ1-5; tentative D call: TRBD1 (5 bases). The CDR3 runs 16 residues. V lost 7 bases and J 4 bases, leaving 20 bases between the germline ends. CDR1 is LNHDA and CDR2 is SQIVND in the germline V gene (reference sequence). CDR3 sequence (DNA): TGTGCCAGTACAAAAAGTTCCCTCCGGGGGAATCAGCCCCAGCATTTT. Translated, it gives CASTKSSLRGNQPQHF. Full variable domain (remainder filled in from reference TRBV19 and TRBJ1-5): DGGITQSPKYLFRKEGQNVTLSCEQNLNHDAMYWYRQDPGQGLRLIYYSQIVNDFQKGDIAEGYSVSREKKESFPLTVTSAQKNPTAFYLCASTKSSLRGNQPQHFGDGTRLSIL.

In its sample, this clonotype was seen a few times. V is TRBV10-3 and J is TRBJ2-7; TRBD1 matches at 8 bases. Trimming at V came to 10 bases and at J to 3 bases, leaving 2 bases not matched to a gene. The CDR3 is 11 residues long. Germline CDR1 ENHRY, CDR2 SYGVKD. CDR3 DNA: TGTGCCACCGGACAGGGCTACGAGCAGTACTTC. It is translated as CATGQGYEQYF.

This clonotype was seen a few times. J is TRBJ2-1 and V is TRBV24-1, with 8 bases aligning to TRBD2. This CDR3 is 16 amino acids long. CDR1 and CDR2 from the germline V gene are KGHDR and SFDVKD. Germline trimming cut 1 base from V and 10 bases from J; bases unmatched to any gene: 11. The DNA for the CDR3 is TGTGCCACCAGTGATTTATTAGCGGGGACGAGGGCGGAGCAGTTCTTC. Its protein is CATSDLLAGTRAEQFF.

The chain combines TRBV6-2 or TRBV6-3 with TRBJ2-1; possibly TRBD1 for D (6 bases). From germline, CDR1 is MNHEY and CDR2 SVGEGT. This CDR3 has 12 amino acids. The V end lost 7 bases, the J end lost 9 bases, and 13 bases lay between the germline ends. The CDR3 loop is CASNDRHGEQFF. The CDR3 region has the DNA TGTGCCAGCAACGACAGGCACGGTGAGCAGTTCTTC.

The CDR3 reads CASSPHGGGYEQYF. The CDR3, as DNA: TGTGCCAGCAGTCCTCACGGGGGGGGGTACGAGCAGTACTTC. This sequence joins TRBV28 and TRBJ2-7; 8 bases are a match to TRBD2. Germline CDR1 and CDR2: MDHEN and SYDVKM. V shed 5 bases and J 4 bases; nucleotides not matched to a gene: 7. CDR3 length equals 14 residues.

The rearrangement uses TRBV6-1 and TRBJ2-1; 11 bases line up with TRBD2. Losses at the gene ends were 8 bases for V and 9 bases for J; bases not matched to a gene: 6. The germline gives CDR1 MNHNS, CDR2 SASEGT. The CDR3 sequence is 13 residues long. The DNA of the CDR3 is TGTGCCAGCCTCGGTAGCGGGAGGGGTGAGCAGTTCTTC. Its translation: CASLGSGRGEQFF.

This clonotype came up many times. The CDR3 is CASSGWGARYEQYF. The CDR3 bases are TGTGCCAGCAGTGGTTGGGGGGCGCGCTACGAGCAGTACTTC. V gene TRBV13 combines with J gene TRBJ2-7; the D call may be TRBD1 or TRBD2 (6 bases each). Germline-derived CDR1 and CDR2 are PRHDT and FYEKMQ (reference sequence). This CDR3 has 14 residues. V lost 6 bases, J lost 3 bases, and 15 bases lay in between.

The chain recombines TRBV24-1 with TRBJ2-1; D unresolved. Looked up from germline, CDR1 is KGHDR and CDR2 is SFDVKD. Trimming pared 2 bases from V and 9 bases from J, leaving 4 bases between. CDR3 length: 11 amino acids. The chain's CDR3 is CATSDWGEQFF. DNA of the CDR3: TGTGCCACCAGTGATTGGGGTGAGCAGTTCTTC.

The chain couples TRBV7-9 to TRBJ2-1; 13 nucleotides match TRBD2. The CDR3 length is 17 residues. V was clipped by 6 bases and J by 7 bases; unmatched bases: 12. Germline V lookup: CDR1 SEHNR, CDR2 FQNEAQ (reference sequence). The CDR3 loop is CASSTTTSGRVANEQFF. CDR3 in DNA: TGTGCCAGCAGTACCACCACTAGCGGGAGGGTCGCAAATGAGCAGTTCTTC.

This clonotype was detected only a few times. J is TRBJ1-1 and V is TRBV7-2; D is unclear. Trimming took 3 bases from V and 12 from J, leaving 14 bases between them. Germline V gene sequence: CDR1 SGHTA, CDR2 FQGNSA. The CDR3 extends over 12 amino acids. Written as DNA, the CDR3 is TGTGCCAGCAGCTTGGAACGCGTGGTTCCTTTCTTT. Amino acids: CASSLERVVPFF.

The V gene is TRBV27, the J gene TRBJ2-3, with 14 bases aligning to TRBD2. CDR3 size: 17 residues. Germline values: CDR1 MNHEY, CDR2 SMNVEV (reference sequence). V dropped 5 bases and J dropped 7; count of bases not matched to a gene: 11. In DNA, the CDR3 is TGTGCCAGCAGTCCAGGACTAGCGGGAGGATCTATCCATACGCAGTATTTT. It encodes CASSPGLAGGSIHTQYF.

This clonotype was seen a handful of times. The chain recombines TRBV20-1 with TRBJ2-3; 8 bases map to TRBD1. The trim removed 5 bases at V and 0 bases at J, leaving 10 bases unmatched. The CDR3 consists of 16 residues. CDR1 is DFQATT, CDR2 SNEGSKA, per germline (reference sequence). CDR3 in amino acids: CSAGTQGALSTDTQYF. In DNA form, the CDR3 reads TGCAGTGCTGGTACTCAGGGGGCCCTTAGCACAGATACGCAGTATTTT.

About this clonotype itself: A junction end diverges from the germline sequence, so it may reflect a read error. The rearrangement uses TRBV9 and TRBJ2-2, with D possibly being TRBD2 (6 bases). The CDR3 consists of 14 residues. CDR1 is SGDLS, CDR2 YYNGEE, per germline. This chain's CDR3 is CASSVGLLTGGLFF. The CDR3 DNA follows: TGTGCCAGCAGCGTAGGCCTTTTGACCGGGGGGCTGTTTTTT.

The chain has TRBV12-3 or TRBV12-4 and TRBJ1-5; 10 nucleotides align to TRBD1. The CDR3 is 16 residues long. V was clipped by 4 bases and J by 3 bases; unmatched bases: 6. In DNA, the CDR3 is TGTGCCAGCAGTTACCGGGACAGGGGTAACAATCAGCCCCAGCATTTT. The encoded protein is CASSYRDRGNNQPQHF.

This clonotype turned up a few times. The chain has TRBV7-2 and TRBJ2-1, with TRBD2 as a possible D gene (6 bases). Trimming cost V 5 bases and J 0 bases, with 14 bases left between them. This CDR3 is 16 amino acids long. Per the germline V gene, CDR1 is SGHTA and CDR2 is FQGNSA. CDR3 loop: CASSTRGTHSYNEQFF. The CDR3 coding sequence is TGTGCCAGCAGCACCCGGGGGACCCACTCCTACAATGAGCAGTTCTTC.

V and J are TRBV28 and TRBJ2-2; TRBD2 aligns across 7 bases. The V and J ends lost 6 bases and 2 bases, in that order; junction bases with no gene match: 12. The germline V gene has CDR1 MDHEN and CDR2 SYDVKM. This CDR3 comprises 17 residues. The CDR3 loop reads CASSSGTTWPNTGELFF. The CDR3 coding sequence is TGTGCCAGCAGCTCCGGGACTACCTGGCCAAACACCGGGGAGCTGTTTTTT.

V and J are TRBV21-1 and TRBJ2-1; the table names TRBD2, a call not compared with the DNA. TRBV21-1 is recorded as a pseudogene. The CDR3 runs 18 residues. CDR3 residues: CASSKRAGLAGGPIEQFF. In DNA form, the CDR3 reads TGTGCCAGCAGCAAAAGGGCAGGACTAGCGGGAGGGCCCATTGAGCAGTTCTTC.

J is TRBJ1-1 and V is TRBV12-3 or TRBV12-4; D might be TRBD1 (6 bases). The V end was cut by 7 bases, the J end by 5 bases, with 14 bases between. There are 13 residues in the CDR3. DNA of the CDR3: TGTGCCAGCACCTTGTGGGGGCCAACTGAAGCTTTCTTT. Translating it yields CASTLWGPTEAFF.

The rearrangement uses TRBV27 and TRBJ2-5; 7 positions agree with TRBD2. The germline V gene encodes CDR1 MNHEY and CDR2 SMNVEV (reference sequence). The CDR3 contains 14 residues. J was trimmed by 2 bases and V by 7 bases; bases with no gene match: 7. The CDR3 here is CASKGLAGQETQYF. The CDR3 bases are TGTGCCAGCAAGGGTTTAGCGGGTCAAGAGACCCAGTACTTC.